Included here is one T cell receptor (beta chain) sequence, with context. At one of its ends the junction is not consistent with the germline gene, which may arise from a read error. This sample was included in a study of early T cells in non-severe SARS-CoV-2 infection. Individual cDNA molecules received unique molecular identifiers during library preparation. Each CDR3 protein is one row after TCRdb ran MiXCR on the 5' RACE reads. Of over 85,000 distinct CDR3 sequences in the sample, about an eighth were seen once. This CDR3 has 13 residues. The receptor comes from an adult who was a healthcare worker with PCR-confirmed SARS-CoV-2 infection or an uninfected control (not recorded which). The sequencing input was whole blood. The rearrangement links TRBV12-3 or TRBV12-4 to TRBJ2-5, with D hard to call. CDR3 residues: CASSLGRWETQYF. CDR3 sequence (DNA): TGTGCCAGCAGCTTAGGCCGCTGGGAGACCCAGTACTTC.